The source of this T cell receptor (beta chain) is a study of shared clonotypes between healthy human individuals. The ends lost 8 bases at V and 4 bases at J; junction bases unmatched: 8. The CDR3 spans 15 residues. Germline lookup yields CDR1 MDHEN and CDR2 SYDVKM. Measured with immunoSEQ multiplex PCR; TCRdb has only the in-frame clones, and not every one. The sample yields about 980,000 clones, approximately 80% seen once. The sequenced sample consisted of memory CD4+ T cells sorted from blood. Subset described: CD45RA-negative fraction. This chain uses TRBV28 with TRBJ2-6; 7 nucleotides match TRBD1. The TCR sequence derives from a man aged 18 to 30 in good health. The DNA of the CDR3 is TGTGCCAGCGCTACACAGGGGTCAGGGGCCAACGTCCTGACTTTC. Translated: CASATQGSGANVLTF.